The 30 T cell receptor beta chains listed next were all sequenced from one sample in a study of T cells in women clearing cervical HPV infection. Here immunoSEQ multiplex PCR was the method, and the copy in TCRdb shows in-frame clones only, minus some. This sample contains approximately 23,000 clones. Sequencing was done on a sample of blood buffy coat. The receptors derive from a woman between 18 and 70 years old with a cervical HPV16 infection that either progressed to CIN3+ or cleared (not recorded which).

This clone is classed as medium-sized by frequency. The sequenced fragment ends 3 residues before the CDR3 boundary, so the rest is inferred from the germline J gene. V gene TRBV29-1 combines with J gene TRBJ2-4; 7 bases fit TRBD1. The V segment lost 1 base and the J segment 7 bases; nucleotides outside the gene matches: 4. The CDR3 runs to 13 residues. CDR1 and CDR2 (germline): SQVTM, ANQGSEA. Here the CDR3 reads CSVEVDRDNIQYF. The DNA read from the CDR3 is TGCAGCGTTGAAGTAGACAGGGACAACATT.

About this clone: From the germline J gene comes the end of the CDR3, since the read stops 3 residues before it. The V gene is TRBV7-2, the J gene TRBJ2-3, with TRBD2 matching over 7 bases. The CDR3 has 14 residues. V dropped 5 bases and J dropped 3; count of bases not matched to a gene: 5. Per the germline V gene, CDR1 is SGHTA and CDR2 is FQGNSA. Here the CDR3 reads CASSLQAGTDTQYF. CDR3 DNA, as far as it was read: TGTGCCAGCAGCCTCCAAGCGGGGACAGATACG.

With regard to this clone: The read gets to within 3 residues of the CDR3 end, and the germline J gene fills in the rest. The chain carries TRBV5-4 and TRBJ2-3, with D possibly TRBD1 on 6 matching bases. Trimming removed 5 bases at V and 5 bases at J, with 12 bases between. The CDR3 is made up of 13 amino acids. In germline, CDR1 is SGHNT, CDR2 YYREEE (reference sequence). The chain's CDR3 is CASSLQQGDTQYF. The sequenced part of the CDR3 DNA is TGTGCCAGCAGTCTTCAACAGGGAGATACG.

To note about this clone: The read stops 3 residues short of the end of the CDR3; the missing end is completed from the germline J gene. The chain has TRBV6-1 and TRBJ1-2; 9 bases fit TRBD1. V lost 4 bases to trimming and J lost 2 bases; unmatched junction nucleotides: 8. The CDR3 extends over 16 amino acids. Germline CDR1 is MNHNS and CDR2 is SASEGT. The DNA read from the CDR3 is TGTGCCAGCAGTGGGAGGGGGGGGACAGGGAACTATGGC. Protein product: CASSGRGGTGNYG. The whole CDR3 region reads CASSGRGGTGNYGYTF.

Turning to this clone: With the read ending 3 residues before the CDR3 end, the germline J gene is used to fill in that end. The chain couples TRBV9 to TRBJ2-1; D perhaps matches TRBD1 (8 bases). V was clipped by 6 bases and J by 6 bases, with 19 bases between them. CDR3 length equals 15 residues. Germline-derived CDR1 and CDR2 are SGDLS and YYNGEE. CDR3 bases read: TGTGCCAGCAACAGGGGGGGCGAACCGGGCAATGAG. Protein sequence: CASNRGGEPGNE. The whole CDR3 protein is CASNRGGEPGNEQFF. The variable domain in full, completed from reference TRBV9 and TRBJ2-1, reads DSGVTQTPKHLITATGQRVTLRCSPRSGDLSVYWYQQSLDQGLQFLIQYYNGEERAKGNILERFSAQQFPDLHSELNLSSLELGDSALYFCASNRGGEPGNEQFFGPGTRLTVL.

As for this clone: The CDR3 is cut off 3 residues early in the read; its end comes from the germline J gene. This sequence joins TRBV2 and TRBJ2-5; weak D call: TRBD1 (6 bases). The CDR3 has 13 residues. CDR1 is SNHLY, CDR2 FYNNEI, per germline. V was clipped by 1 base and J by 5 bases, with 8 bases between them. The sequenced part of the CDR3 DNA is TGTGCCAGCAGTGAAGACAGGGCGGAGACC. Amino acid sequence: CASSEDRAET. The complete CDR3 reads CASSEDRAETQYF.

About this clone: Read sequence stops 3 residues before the CDR3 end, and the germline J gene provides the missing end. The V call is TRBV5-1, the J call TRBJ2-5; TRBD2 agrees at 9 bases. V was pared by 0 bases and J by 4 bases, with 7 bases of the junction left unmatched. CDR3 length: 16 residues. Germline-derived CDR1 and CDR2 are SGHRS and YFSETQ. The DNA read from the CDR3 is TGCGCCAGCAGCTTGGAGATAGCGGGAGAGGGAGAGACC. Its translation is CASSLEIAGEGET. The complete CDR3 sequence is CASSLEIAGEGETQYF.

Notes on this clone: The read stops 3 residues short of the end of the CDR3; the missing end is completed from the germline J gene. The chain links TRBV29-1 to TRBJ2-7, with TRBD2 matching 12 bases. The CDR3 is made up of 15 amino acids. The germline gives CDR1 SQVTM, CDR2 ANQGSEA. Losses at the gene ends were 1 base for V and 2 bases for J; bases not matched to a gene: 3. The CDR3 sequence is CSVEVSSGRAYEQYF. The part of the CDR3 DNA that was read is TGCAGCGTTGAAGTTTCTAGCGGGAGGGCCTACGAG.

A word on this clone: The CDR3 end falls 3 residues outside the read, so it is completed with the germline J gene. This chain links TRBV5-4 with TRBJ2-1; D is perhaps TRBD2 (5 bases). The V and J ends lost 2 bases and 0 bases respectively, with 9 bases between them. In germline, CDR1 is SGHNT, CDR2 YYREEE (reference sequence). CDR3 length: 15 residues. The part of the CDR3 DNA that was read is TGTGCCAGCAGCTTTGGCGGGTACTCCTACAATGAG. Protein sequence: CASSFGGYSYNE. The entire CDR3 reads CASSFGGYSYNEQFF.

With respect to this clone: The read halts 3 residues ahead of the CDR3 end, with the missing end drawn from the germline J gene. The V gene is TRBV4-1, the J gene TRBJ2-2, with 8 nucleotides matching TRBD1. V lost 2 bases and J lost 8; bases outside the gene matches: 13. This CDR3 has 17 residues. CDR1 is MGHRA and CDR2 is YSYEKL in the germline V gene. The CDR3 reads CASSQHTGGAGSGELFF. The covered CDR3 bases are TGCGCCAGCAGCCAACATACAGGGGGAGCAGGTTCGGGGGAG.

Comment on this clone: The read gets to within 3 residues of the CDR3 end, and the germline J gene fills in the rest. J is TRBJ2-3 and V is TRBV6-1; no reliable D call. CDR3 size: 15 residues. V shed 1 base and J shed 2 bases, with 10 bases lying between them. CDR1 and CDR2 from the germline V gene are MNHNS and SASEGT. This chain's CDR3 is CASSEVVPFTDTQYF. Partial CDR3 DNA: TGTGCCAGCAGTGAAGTAGTCCCTTTCACAGATACG.

Note on this clone: The CDR3 end lies 3 residues beyond the end of the read and is filled in from the germline J gene. The chain joins TRBV7-2 to TRBJ2-7; maybe TRBD2 (6 bases). The CDR3 totals 14 residues. The V gene's germline CDR1 is SGHTA and CDR2 FQGNSA. The V gene lost 2 bases and the J gene lost 5 bases, with 13 bases spanning the gap. The covered CDR3 bases are TGTGCCAGCAGCTTAAGAAGCGGGTGGGACGAG. It is translated as CASSLRSGWDE. The entire CDR3 is CASSLRSGWDEQYF.

With respect to this clone: The read ends 3 residues shy of where the CDR3 ends; the end is completed using the germline J gene. The rearrangement uses TRBV20-1 and TRBJ1-5, with a weak D call TRBD1 (5 bases). With 3 bases removed from V and 0 bases from J, the gap between germline ends came to 15 bases. The germline CDR1 and CDR2 sequences are DFQATT and SNEGSKA (reference sequence). This CDR3 is 16 amino acids long. CDR3 DNA (partial): TGCAGTGCTAGTGGTGGGGGACTTCCTAGCAATCAGCCC. Protein product: CSASGGGLPSNQP. The entire CDR3 protein is CSASGGGLPSNQPQHF.

About this clone itself: The read ends 3 residues shy of where the CDR3 ends; the end is completed using the germline J gene. This chain joins TRBV6-2 or TRBV6-3 and TRBJ2-1; 10 bases match TRBD2. CDR3 length: 15 amino acids. Germline CDR1 reads MNHEY; CDR2 reads SVGEGT. V trimming: 5 bases; J trimming: 6 bases; junction bases outside the gene matches: 7. Partial CDR3 DNA: TGTGCCAGCAGTCAGCTAGCGGGAGTCTTCAATGAG. Its translation is CASSQLAGVFNE. The entire CDR3 protein reads CASSQLAGVFNEQFF.

Concerning this clone: The missing CDR3 end, 3 residues past where the read stops, is filled in from the germline J gene. The gene calls are TRBV4-2 and TRBJ2-3; 10 bases fit TRBD2. Per germline, CDR1 LGHNA and CDR2 YNFKEQ. After removal of 0 bases from V and 6 bases from J, the junction contained 6 bases not matched to a gene. The CDR3 has 16 amino acids. CDR3 bases read: TGTGCCAGCAGCCAAGATCTAGCGGGGGCGCGGGATACG. This gives the protein CASSQDLAGARDT. The whole CDR3 protein reads CASSQDLAGARDTQYF.

CDR3 region: CASSPGGGTSQDTEAFF. CDR3 DNA, as far as it was read: TGTGCCAGCAGCCCGGGAGGAGGGACTTCCCAAGACACTGAA. The chain has TRBV4-2 and TRBJ1-1, with D possibly being TRBD1 (5 bases). From the germline J gene comes the end of the CDR3, since the read stops 3 residues before it. Deletions cut 4 bases from V and 3 bases from J, with 21 bases between. The germline V gene encodes CDR1 LGHNA and CDR2 YNFKEQ. This CDR3 has 17 residues.

Points on this clone: The read is 3 residues too short to cover the CDR3 end, so that end is filled in from the germline J gene. The V gene is TRBV7-9, the J gene TRBJ2-1, with D maybe TRBD2 (5 bases). CDR3 size: 15 residues. V was pared by 5 bases and J by 5 bases, with 16 bases between. Germline V gene sequence: CDR1 SEHNR, CDR2 FQNEAQ (reference sequence). The sequenced part of the CDR3 DNA is TGTGCCAGCAGCCCCGACTTACCCGGGGACAATGAG. Amino acids: CASSPDLPGDNE. The complete CDR3 sequence is CASSPDLPGDNEQFF.

Details on this clone: The observed sequence ends 3 residues before the CDR3 terminus, with the missing tail filled in from the germline J gene. The rearrangement joins TRBV7-6 to TRBJ2-1; 12 bases agree with TRBD2. The V segment lost 5 bases and the J segment 7 bases; nucleotides outside the gene matches: 15. Germline CDR1 and CDR2: SGHVS and FNYEAQ. The CDR3 totals 18 residues. The DNA read from the CDR3 is TGTGCCAGCAGCCCGAGGACTAGCGGGACCAGAGTGAGTAATGAG. As protein: CASSPRTSGTRVSNE. The full CDR3 protein is CASSPRTSGTRVSNEQFF.

As to this clone: Sequencing ends 3 residues short of the CDR3 end; the germline J gene provides the rest. The V and J genes are TRBV24-1 and TRBJ2-3, with 11 bases matching TRBD2. Germline-derived CDR1 and CDR2 are KGHDR and SFDVKD. This CDR3 has 18 residues. The V segment lost 3 bases and the J segment 5 bases; nucleotides outside the gene matches: 12. CDR3 residues: CATSDLSGREGLGDTQYF. The part of the CDR3 DNA that was read is TGTGCCACCAGTGATCTTAGCGGGAGGGAGGGATTAGGAGATACG.

Of note for this clone: With the read ending 3 residues before the CDR3 end, the germline J gene is used to fill in that end. V gene TRBV6-2 or TRBV6-3 combines with J gene TRBJ2-1; no clear D gene. This CDR3 spans 11 amino acids. V was shortened by 4 bases and J by 7 bases, with 5 bases between the two germline ends. Germline CDR1 MNHEY, CDR2 SVGEGT. CDR3 region: CASSSGNEQFF. The sequenced CDR3 bases are TGTGCCAGCAGTTCCGGGAATGAG.

For this clone: The read finishes 3 residues shy of the CDR3 end, and the germline J gene is used to complete it. The chain joins TRBV6-2 or TRBV6-3 to TRBJ2-7, with 7 bases matching TRBD1. With V trimmed by 5 bases and J by 1 base, 5 bases remained unmatched. This CDR3 is built from 14 residues. The V gene's germline CDR1 is MNHEY and CDR2 SVGEGT. The DNA read from the CDR3 is TGTGCCAGCAGTCTGACAGGGTTTTCCTACGAG. Translation: CASSLTGFSYE. The full-length CDR3 reads as CASSLTGFSYEQYF.

In the case of this clone: The read finishes 3 residues shy of the CDR3 end, and the germline J gene is used to complete it. Distinct nucleotide sequences in the sample also encode this CDR3. The rearrangement joins TRBV30 to TRBJ1-3; D possibly corresponds to TRBD1 (5 bases). Trimming stripped 3 bases from V and 0 bases from J, with 9 bases between. The germline V gene encodes CDR1 GTSNPN and CDR2 SVGIG (reference sequence). The CDR3 loop spans 14 amino acids. The covered CDR3 bases are TGTGCCTGGAGGGCAGGGTTCTCTGGAAACACC. Its translation is CAWRAGFSGNT. The entire CDR3 sequence reads CAWRAGFSGNTIYF.

As concerns this clone: With the read ending 3 residues before the CDR3 end, the germline J gene is used to fill in that end. The chain uses TRBV5-1 and TRBJ1-1; D may be TRBD1 (6 bases). CDR1 and CDR2 from the germline V gene are SGHRS and YFSETQ. The CDR3 is made up of 14 amino acids. Trimming pared 5 bases from V and 1 base from J, leaving 12 bases between. The covered CDR3 bases are TGCGCCAGCAGTTCCAGGACAGAGAACACTGAA. Translation: CASSSRTENTE. The full CDR3 protein reads CASSSRTENTEAFF.

Remarks on this clone: Read sequence stops 3 residues before the CDR3 end, and the germline J gene provides the missing end. The V and J genes are TRBV4-1 and TRBJ1-4, with D perhaps matching TRBD1 (6 bases). Germline V gives CDR1 MGHRA, CDR2 YSYEKL. The CDR3 covers 18 residues. Trimming pared 3 bases from V and 3 bases from J, leaving 20 bases between. The chain's CDR3 is CASSHEPTGRIPNEKLFF. CDR3 DNA, as far as it was read: TGCGCCAGCAGCCACGAACCGACAGGTCGGATTCCTAATGAAAAA.

Points on this clone: With the read ending 3 residues before the CDR3 end, the germline J gene is used to fill in that end. The chain uses TRBV20-1 and TRBJ2-1; no clear D gene. The germline V gene encodes CDR1 DFQATT and CDR2 SNEGSKA (reference sequence). The V end lost 2 bases, the J end lost 9 bases, and 11 bases lay between the germline ends. The CDR3 loop spans 12 amino acids. The CDR3 loop is CSARLAQGEQFF. Incomplete CDR3 DNA: TGCAGTGCTAGATTAGCTCAAGGTGAG.

A remark on this clone: The CDR3 end falls 3 residues outside the read, so it is completed with the germline J gene. This chain uses TRBV20-1 with TRBJ2-1; 8 nucleotides agree with TRBD2. After removal of 0 bases from V and 5 bases from J, the junction contained 6 bases not matched to a gene. Germline V CDR1 and CDR2: DFQATT, SNEGSKA (reference sequence). This CDR3 comprises 15 residues. The CDR3 region is CSARDPRAGDNEQFF. CDR3 bases read: TGCAGTGCTAGAGATCCCCGAGCGGGAGACAATGAG.

A word on this clone: The sequenced fragment ends 3 residues before the CDR3 boundary, so the rest is inferred from the germline J gene. The chain has TRBV13 and TRBJ1-2; D is ambiguous. V dropped 0 bases and J dropped 5 bases, with 10 bases sitting between them. The V gene's germline CDR1 is PRHDT and CDR2 FYEKMQ (reference sequence). The length of the CDR3 is 14 residues. CDR3 sequence reads: CASSLGRGNYGYTF. CDR3 bases read: TGTGCCAGCAGCTTAGGCCGCGGGAATTATGGC. Combining the CDR3 with reference TRBV13 and TRBJ1-2 gives the whole variable domain AAGVIQSPRHLIKEKRETATLKCYPIPRHDTVYWYQQGPGQDPQFLISFYEKMQSDKGSIPDRFSAQQFSDYHSELNMSSLELGDSALYFCASSLGRGNYGYTFGSGTRLTVV.

As to this clone: The read finishes 3 residues shy of the CDR3 end, and the germline J gene is used to complete it. This chain joins TRBV5-1 and TRBJ1-2, with D possibly matching TRBD1 (5 bases). Between the trimmed V and J ends, which lost 0 bases and 2 bases, there was a span of 8 bases. This CDR3 has 14 amino acids. The V gene's germline CDR1 is SGHRS and CDR2 YFSETQ. The covered CDR3 bases are TGCGCCAGCAGCTTGGACAGGCCCAACTATGGC. Its protein is CASSLDRPNYG. The CDR3, in full, reads CASSLDRPNYGYTF.

As for this clone: The sequenced fragment ends 3 residues before the CDR3 boundary, so the rest is inferred from the germline J gene. The chain couples TRBV30 to TRBJ1-1; D perhaps matches TRBD1 (6 bases). V shed 3 bases and J shed 4 bases, with 12 bases lying between them. The CDR3 runs 13 residues. Germline V gene lookup returns CDR1 GTSNPN and CDR2 SVGIG (reference sequence). The CDR3 sequence: CAWSHRVSTEAFF. The DNA read from the CDR3 is TGTGCCTGGAGCCACAGGGTGAGCACTGAA.

Of note for this clone: The read stops 3 residues short of the end of the CDR3; the missing end is completed from the germline J gene. The chain couples TRBV30 to TRBJ2-3; TRBD2 is a possible D gene (6 bases). The CDR3 sequence is 15 residues long. In germline, CDR1 is GTSNPN, CDR2 SVGIG (reference sequence). V was cut by 5 bases and J by 6 bases, with 21 bases left in between. Partial CDR3 DNA: TGTGCCTGGTCTAAACGGGACTCCCAAAGTGATACG. This sequence encodes CAWSKRDSQSDT. The CDR3 reads in full as CAWSKRDSQSDTQYF.